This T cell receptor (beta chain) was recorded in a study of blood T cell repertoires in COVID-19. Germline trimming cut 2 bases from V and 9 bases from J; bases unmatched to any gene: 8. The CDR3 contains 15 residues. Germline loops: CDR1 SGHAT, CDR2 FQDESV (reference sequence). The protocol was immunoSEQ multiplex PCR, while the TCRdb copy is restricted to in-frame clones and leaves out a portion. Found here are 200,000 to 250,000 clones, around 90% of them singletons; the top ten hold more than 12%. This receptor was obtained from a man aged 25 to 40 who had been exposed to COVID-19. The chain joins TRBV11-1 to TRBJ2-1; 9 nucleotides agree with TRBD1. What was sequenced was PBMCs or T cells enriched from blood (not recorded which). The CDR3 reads CASSLRDRELGEQFF. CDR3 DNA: TGTGCCAGCAGCTTAAGGGACAGGGAGTTGGGTGAGCAGTTCTTC.